This passage covers 13 T cell receptor beta chains from one sample sequenced in a study of blood T cell repertoires in COVID-19. Assay used: immunoSEQ multiplex PCR; TCRdb lists only in-frame clones, some missing. This sample has approximately 340,000 clones, with 91% found just once. What was sequenced was PBMCs or T cells enriched from blood (not recorded which). The receptors were sampled from a woman aged 40 to 55 who had been exposed to COVID-19.

The chain links TRBV18 to TRBJ1-4; D ambiguous. The V gene's germline CDR1 is KGHSH and CDR2 LQKENI. This CDR3 contains 12 residues. Trimming took 7 bases from V and 5 from J, leaving 8 bases between them. The CDR3 sequence is CASFNRNEKLFF. The CDR3, as DNA: TGTGCCAGCTTTAATCGGAATGAAAAACTGTTTTTT.

The CDR3 spells CASSLRQAGNYGYTF. CDR3 bases: TGTGCCAGCAGCTTAAGACAGGCTGGAAACTATGGCTACACCTTC. The chain recombines TRBV7-2 with TRBJ1-2, with a tentative D call TRBD1 (6 bases). Germline CDR1 reads SGHTA; CDR2 reads FQGNSA. Trimming took 2 bases from V and 2 from J, leaving 12 bases between them. There are 15 residues in the CDR3.

V usage is TRBV5-1 and J usage is TRBJ1-1; no clear D. Germline CDR1 reads SGHRS; CDR2 reads YFSETQ. The V end lost 0 bases, the J end lost 4 bases, and 7 bases lay between the germline ends. The CDR3 length is 13 residues. Here the CDR3 reads CASSLAYFTEAFF. CDR3 sequence (DNA): TGCGCCAGCAGCTTGGCATACTTCACTGAAGCTTTCTTT.

This clone was seen only a few times. This sequence joins TRBV27 and TRBJ1-1; weak D call: TRBD1 (5 bases). The CDR3 contains 14 residues. V lost 3 bases and J 3 bases, leaving 11 bases between the germline ends. Germline V gene sequence: CDR1 MNHEY, CDR2 SMNVEV (reference sequence). CDR3 region: CASSLSQGYTEAFF. For the CDR3, the DNA is TGTGCCAGCAGTTTGAGTCAGGGATACACTGAAGCTTTCTTT.

This clone turned up a few times. This chain connects TRBV6-5 to TRBJ2-7; 9 bases agree with TRBD1. The CDR3 contains 14 residues. Germline V gene data show CDR1 as MNHEY and CDR2 as SVGAGI. The V gene end was trimmed by 5 bases and the J gene end by 3 bases; junction bases not matched to a gene: 5. Written as DNA, the CDR3 is TGTGCCAGCAGTACCCCGACAGGGGGCTACGAGCAGTACTTC. Its translation is CASSTPTGGYEQYF.

The V gene is TRBV18, the J gene TRBJ1-1, with D possibly being TRBD1 (5 bases). This CDR3 has 16 residues. With 2 bases removed from V and 0 bases from J, the gap between germline ends came to 13 bases. In germline, CDR1 is KGHSH, CDR2 LQKENI. The CDR3 loop reads CASSPNYGGLNTEAFF. The CDR3 DNA reads TGTGCCAGCTCACCAAATTACGGGGGTTTGAACACTGAAGCTTTCTTT.

The rearrangement links TRBV7-9 to TRBJ1-2; D not certain. The V end lost 1 base, the J end lost 6 bases, and 12 bases lay between the germline ends. The CDR3 contains 14 residues. The germline V gene has CDR1 SEHNR and CDR2 FQNEAQ (reference sequence). CDR3 region: CASSLGVWTHGYTF. As DNA, the CDR3 is TGTGCCAGCAGCTTAGGAGTCTGGACTCATGGCTACACCTTC. Together with reference TRBV7-9 and TRBJ1-2, the CDR3 gives the full variable domain: DTGVSQNPRHKITKRGQNVTFRCDPISEHNRLYWYRQTLGQGPEFLTYFQNEAQLEKSRLLSDRFSAERPKGSFSTLEIQRTEQGDSAMYLCASSLGVWTHGYTFGSGTRLTVV.

V is TRBV5-8 and J is TRBJ2-5, with no clear D. There are 11 residues in the CDR3. Trimming shortened V by 2 bases and J by 4 bases, and 3 bases separated the two germline ends. CDR1 and CDR2 (germline): SGHTS, YDEGEE. The chain's CDR3 is CASSFGETQYF. In DNA form, the CDR3 reads TGTGCCAGCAGCTTCGGAGAGACCCAGTACTTC.

J is TRBJ1-2 and V is TRBV6-5, with 7 bases aligning to TRBD1. CDR3 size: 13 residues. V trimming: 6 bases; J trimming: 2 bases; junction bases outside the gene matches: 3. The germline V gene encodes CDR1 MNHEY and CDR2 SVGAGI. The CDR3 reads CASRGTANYGYTF. CDR3 nucleotides: TGTGCCAGCAGGGGGACAGCCAACTATGGCTACACCTTC.

The V and J genes are TRBV2 and TRBJ1-2; 7 bases line up with TRBD1. This CDR3 contains 13 residues. Germline CDR1 reads SNHLY; CDR2 reads FYNNEI. The trim removed 7 bases at V and 4 bases at J, leaving 6 bases unmatched. CDR3 sequence: CASTTGRFYGYTF. As DNA, the CDR3 is TGTGCCAGCACGACAGGGAGGTTCTATGGCTACACCTTC.

J is TRBJ2-1 and V is TRBV3-1 (or the pseudogene TRBV3-2); no firm D call. The germline CDR1 and CDR2 sequences are LGHDT and YNNKEL (reference sequence). The germline V and J ends were trimmed by 2 bases and 12 bases, with 8 bases remaining between them. The CDR3 loop spans 11 amino acids. The CDR3 here is CASSQQFSQFF. CDR3 nucleotides: TGTGCCAGCAGCCAACAGTTTTCGCAGTTCTTC.

V usage is TRBV7-9 and J usage is TRBJ1-6, with 9 bases identical to TRBD1. Trimming removed 5 bases from V and 11 bases from J; junction bases left unmatched: 10. CDR3 length: 15 residues. Germline CDR1 reads SEHNR; CDR2 reads FQNEAQ (reference sequence). CDR3 DNA: TGTGCCAGCAGCATGGAGACAGGGGGGTCTCCACCCCTCCACTTT. The encoded protein is CASSMETGGSPPLHF.

The genes are TRBV30 and TRBJ1-5; D may be TRBD1 (6 bases). The V gene lost 2 bases and the J gene lost 6 bases, with 17 bases spanning the gap. CDR1 GTSNPN and CDR2 SVGIG come from the germline V gene (reference sequence). The CDR3 has 15 residues. CDR3 sequence reads: CAWSSRGARGQPQHF. CDR3 bases: TGTGCCTGGAGTTCACGGGGGGCGCGGGGTCAGCCCCAGCATTTT.